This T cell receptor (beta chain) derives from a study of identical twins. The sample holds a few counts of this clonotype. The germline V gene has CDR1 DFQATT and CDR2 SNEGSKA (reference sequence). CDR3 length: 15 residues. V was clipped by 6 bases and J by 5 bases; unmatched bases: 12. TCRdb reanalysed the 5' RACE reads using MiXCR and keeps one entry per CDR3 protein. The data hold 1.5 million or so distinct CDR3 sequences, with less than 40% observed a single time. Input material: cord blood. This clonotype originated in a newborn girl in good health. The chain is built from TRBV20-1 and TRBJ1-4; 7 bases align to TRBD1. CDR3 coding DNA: TGCAGTGCAACACCCAGGGGGGCCCTAAATGAAAAACTGTTTTTT. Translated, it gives CSATPRGALNEKLFF.